This T cell receptor (beta chain) was recovered during a study of blood T cell repertoires in COVID-19. Across the whole study: Donors in the United States, Italy and Spain gave samples during acute or convalescent COVID-19. PBMCs, B-cell-depleted T cells, or T cells provided the cDNA or gDNA that made up the material.

It was during active infection that Seattle patients were enrolled and then longitudinally followed. Original handling: Reference gene primer amplification in the assay estimated nucleated cell counts. The assay was immunoSEQ multiplex PCR, and TCRdb's table has in-frame clones only and misses some. V, J and clone size reflect that table, while D and trimming were determined from the DNA. The sample carries over 55,000 clones, 87% recorded once. CDR1 is SGHAT and CDR2 is FQNNGV in the germline V gene. This CDR3 region has 14 residues. V gave up 5 bases and J gave up 4 bases, with 14 bases separating them.

This TCR came from a woman over 75 with COVID-19, enrolled during active disease. Material: peripheral blood. The rearrangement uses TRBV11-2 and TRBJ1-1, with D possibly being TRBD1 (5 bases). For the CDR3, the DNA is TGTGCCAGCAGCATTCAATATCAGGGCACTGAAGCTTTCTTT. Its protein product is CASSIQYQGTEAFF.